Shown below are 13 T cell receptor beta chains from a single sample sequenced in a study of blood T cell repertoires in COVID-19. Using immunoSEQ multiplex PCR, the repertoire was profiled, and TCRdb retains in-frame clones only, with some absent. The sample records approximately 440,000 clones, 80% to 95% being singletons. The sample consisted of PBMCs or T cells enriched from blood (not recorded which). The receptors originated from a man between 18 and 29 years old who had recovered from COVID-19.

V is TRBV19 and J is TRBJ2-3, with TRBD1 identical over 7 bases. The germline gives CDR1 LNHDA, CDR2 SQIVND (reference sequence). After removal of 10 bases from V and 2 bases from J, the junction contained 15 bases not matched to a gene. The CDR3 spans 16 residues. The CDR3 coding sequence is TGTGCCAATCTCGCCACCGGGACAGCTAACACAGATACGCAGTATTTT. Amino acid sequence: CANLATGTANTDTQYF. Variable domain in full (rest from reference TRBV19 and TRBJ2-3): DGGITQSPKYLFRKEGQNVTLSCEQNLNHDAMYWYRQDPGQGLRLIYYSQIVNDFQKGDIAEGYSVSREKKESFPLTVTSAQKNPTAFYLCANLATGTANTDTQYFGPGTRLTVL.

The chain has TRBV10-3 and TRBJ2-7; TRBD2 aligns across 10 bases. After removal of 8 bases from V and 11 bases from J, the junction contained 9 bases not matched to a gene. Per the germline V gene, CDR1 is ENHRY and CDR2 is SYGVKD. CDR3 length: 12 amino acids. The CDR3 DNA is TGTGCCATCCGTACTAGCGGGAAACTTGAGTACTTC. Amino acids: CAIRTSGKLEYF.

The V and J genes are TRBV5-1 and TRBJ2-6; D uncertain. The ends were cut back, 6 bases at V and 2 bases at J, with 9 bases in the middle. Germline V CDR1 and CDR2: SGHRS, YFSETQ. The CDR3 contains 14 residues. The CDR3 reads CASKNEPGANVLTF. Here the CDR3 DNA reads TGCGCCAGCAAAAATGAGCCTGGGGCCAACGTCCTGACTTTC.

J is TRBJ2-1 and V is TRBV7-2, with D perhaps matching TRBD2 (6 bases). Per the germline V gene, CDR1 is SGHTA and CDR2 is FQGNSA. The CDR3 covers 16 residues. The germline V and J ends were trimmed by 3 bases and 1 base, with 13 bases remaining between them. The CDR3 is CASSLTAGQSYNEQFF. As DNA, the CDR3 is TGTGCCAGCAGCTTGACGGCGGGGCAGTCCTACAATGAGCAGTTCTTC.

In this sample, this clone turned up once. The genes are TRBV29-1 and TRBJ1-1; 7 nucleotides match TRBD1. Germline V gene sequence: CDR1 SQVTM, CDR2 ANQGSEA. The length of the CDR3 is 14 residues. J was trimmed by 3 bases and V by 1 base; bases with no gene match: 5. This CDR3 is CSVEADREDTEAFF. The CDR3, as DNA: TGCAGCGTTGAAGCTGACAGGGAGGACACTGAAGCTTTCTTT.

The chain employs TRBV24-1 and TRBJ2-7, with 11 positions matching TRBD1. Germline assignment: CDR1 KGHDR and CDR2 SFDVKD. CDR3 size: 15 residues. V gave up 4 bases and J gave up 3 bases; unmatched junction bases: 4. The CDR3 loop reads CATSDWDRGIYEQYF. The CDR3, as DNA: TGTGCCACCAGTGACTGGGACAGGGGGATCTACGAGCAGTACTTC.

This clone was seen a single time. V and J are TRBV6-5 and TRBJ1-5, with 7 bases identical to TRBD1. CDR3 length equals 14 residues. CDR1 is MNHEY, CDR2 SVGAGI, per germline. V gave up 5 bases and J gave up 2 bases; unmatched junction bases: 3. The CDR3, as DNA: TGTGCCAGCAGTCGCGGGACAGGCAATCAGCCCCAGCATTTT. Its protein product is CASSRGTGNQPQHF.

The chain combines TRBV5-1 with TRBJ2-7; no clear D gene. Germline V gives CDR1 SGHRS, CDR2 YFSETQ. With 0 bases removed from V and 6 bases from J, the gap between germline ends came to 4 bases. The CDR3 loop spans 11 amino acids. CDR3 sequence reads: CASSLDSEQYF. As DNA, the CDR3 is TGCGCCAGCAGCTTGGACTCCGAGCAGTACTTC. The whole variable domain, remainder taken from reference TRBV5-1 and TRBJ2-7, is KAGVTQTPRYLIKTRGQQVTLSCSPISGHRSVSWYQQTPGQGLQFLFEYFSETQRNKGNFPGRFSGRQFSNSRSEMNVSTLELGDSALYLCASSLDSEQYFGPGTRLTVT.

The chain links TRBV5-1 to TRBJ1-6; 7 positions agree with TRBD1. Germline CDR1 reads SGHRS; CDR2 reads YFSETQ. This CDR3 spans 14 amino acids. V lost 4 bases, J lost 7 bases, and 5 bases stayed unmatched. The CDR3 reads CASSRQGLNSPLHF. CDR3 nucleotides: TGCGCCAGCAGCAGACAGGGCCTAAATTCACCCCTCCACTTT.

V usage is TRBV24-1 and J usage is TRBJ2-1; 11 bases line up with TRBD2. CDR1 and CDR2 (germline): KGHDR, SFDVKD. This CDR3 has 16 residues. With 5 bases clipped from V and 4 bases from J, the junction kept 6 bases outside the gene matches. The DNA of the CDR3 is TGTGCCACCAGTGTTTTAGCGGGAGGGCCGTACAATGAGCAGTTCTTC. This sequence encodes CATSVLAGGPYNEQFF.

CDR3 protein: CASSLYHRNYGYTF. The CDR3 DNA is TGTGCCAGCAGTTTATACCACAGGAACTATGGCTACACCTTC. This sequence joins TRBV28 and TRBJ1-2; maybe TRBD1 (5 bases). Trimming shortened V by 1 base and J by 2 bases, and 8 bases separated the two germline ends. The CDR3 is 14 residues long. Germline V CDR1 and CDR2: MDHEN, SYDVKM.

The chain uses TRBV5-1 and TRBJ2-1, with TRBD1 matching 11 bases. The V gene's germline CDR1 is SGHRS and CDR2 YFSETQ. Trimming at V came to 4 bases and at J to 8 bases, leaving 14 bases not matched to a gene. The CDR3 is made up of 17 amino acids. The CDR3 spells CASSLTPAGQGGHEQFF. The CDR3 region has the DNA TGCGCCAGCAGCCTAACTCCAGCGGGACAGGGGGGCCATGAGCAGTTCTTC.

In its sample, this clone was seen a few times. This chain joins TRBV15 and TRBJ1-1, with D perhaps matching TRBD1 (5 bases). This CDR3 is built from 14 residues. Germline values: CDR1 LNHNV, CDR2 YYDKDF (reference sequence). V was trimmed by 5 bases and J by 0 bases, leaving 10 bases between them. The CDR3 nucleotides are TGTGCCACCAGCCCGGGGGGGTTGAACACTGAAGCTTTCTTT. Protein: CATSPGGLNTEAFF.